The 19 T cell receptor beta chains below come from one sample, sequenced in a study of OX40 agonist ivuxolimab in advanced cancers. The protocol was immunoSEQ multiplex PCR, while the TCRdb copy is restricted to in-frame clones and leaves out a portion. The sample lists some 55,000 clones; about four fifths were seen once. Sequenced here: CD4+ or CD8+ T cells sorted from blood, sampled in a trial of the OX40 agonist ivuxolimab. These receptors originate from an adult with an advanced solid tumor such as melanoma, head and neck, liver or kidney cancer.

V is TRBV19 and J is TRBJ2-5, with D possibly TRBD1 on 6 matching bases. This CDR3 has 13 amino acids. In germline, CDR1 is LNHDA, CDR2 SQIVND (reference sequence). Trimming removed 4 bases at V and 5 bases at J, with 11 bases between. CDR3 DNA sequence: TGTGCCAGTAGTACAAACAGGGAGGAGACCCAGTACTTC. Residues: CASSTNREETQYF. The entire variable domain, with the rest obtained from reference TRBV19 and TRBJ2-5, is as follows: DGGITQSPKYLFRKEGQNVTLSCEQNLNHDAMYWYRQDPGQGLRLIYYSQIVNDFQKGDIAEGYSVSREKKESFPLTVTSAQKNPTAFYLCASSTNREETQYFGPGTRLLVL.

The chain employs TRBV5-1 and TRBJ2-5; D is undetermined. Germline V lookup: CDR1 SGHRS, CDR2 YFSETQ. The CDR3 extends over 14 amino acids. Trimming removed 4 bases from V and 5 bases from J, with 15 bases in between. This CDR3 reads CASSPFDPQETQYF. As DNA, the CDR3 is TGCGCCAGCAGCCCGTTTGACCCCCAGGAGACCCAGTACTTC.

The chain joins TRBV7-9 to TRBJ1-1; D call uncertain. The V gene lost 5 bases and the J gene lost 1 base, with 17 bases spanning the gap. This CDR3 comprises 16 residues. Per germline, CDR1 SEHNR and CDR2 FQNEAQ (reference sequence). CDR3 residues: CASSRQRALGNTEAFF. CDR3 DNA sequence: TGTGCCAGCAGCCGACAAAGGGCTCTCGGGAACACTGAAGCTTTCTTT. The full variable domain, with the rest looked up from reference TRBV7-9 and TRBJ1-1, is DTGVSQNPRHKITKRGQNVTFRCDPISEHNRLYWYRQTLGQGPEFLTYFQNEAQLEKSRLLSDRFSAERPKGSFSTLEIQRTEQGDSAMYLCASSRQRALGNTEAFFGQGTRLTVV.

Worth noting for this clone: Sequence at one end of the junction differs from germline and may be a read error. The chain couples TRBV6-5 to TRBJ2-7; D remains ambiguous. There are 13 residues in the CDR3. CDR1 is MNHEY and CDR2 is SVGAGI in the germline V gene. As DNA, the CDR3 is TGTGCCAGCAGTGACTCTTCCTCCTACGAGCAGTACTTC. Translated, it gives CASSDSSSYEQYF.

This rearrangement joins TRBV7-9 to TRBJ1-2; 9 positions agree with TRBD1. Germline V lookup: CDR1 SEHNR, CDR2 FQNEAQ (reference sequence). The CDR3 totals 13 residues. V shed 6 bases and J 8 bases; nucleotides not matched to a gene: 7. The CDR3: CASSFTGGQGYTF. CDR3 sequence (DNA): TGTGCCAGCAGTTTTACAGGGGGCCAGGGCTACACCTTC.

This CDR3 reads CASSAARQAETQYF. Written as DNA, the CDR3 is TGTGCCAGCTCAGCAGCCCGACAAGCGGAGACCCAGTACTTC. J is TRBJ2-5 and V is TRBV18, with D unclear. Trimming cost V 5 bases and J 5 bases, with 15 bases left between them. CDR3 length: 14 amino acids. The germline CDR1 and CDR2 sequences are KGHSH and LQKENI.

This chain connects TRBV2 to TRBJ2-1; no reliable D call. This CDR3 is 14 amino acids long. Germline assignment: CDR1 SNHLY and CDR2 FYNNEI. Between the trimmed V and J ends, which lost 0 bases and 6 bases, there was a span of 9 bases. The CDR3 spells CASSEALGINEQFF. CDR3 DNA sequence: TGTGCCAGCAGTGAAGCGCTTGGGATCAATGAGCAGTTCTTC.

This chain connects TRBV27 to TRBJ2-3, with 7 nucleotides matching TRBD1. Germline lookup yields CDR1 MNHEY and CDR2 SMNVEV (reference sequence). V lost 7 bases and J lost 8; bases outside the gene matches: 9. There are 13 residues in the CDR3. CDR3 in amino acids: CASTNRGGTTQYF. In DNA form, the CDR3 reads TGTGCCAGCACAAACCGAGGGGGCACTACGCAGTATTTT.

This chain joins TRBV11-2 and TRBJ1-1; D call uncertain. The V and J ends lost 0 bases and 4 bases respectively, with 6 bases between them. This CDR3 is 13 amino acids long. Germline V CDR1 and CDR2: SGHAT, FQNNGV. DNA for the CDR3: TGTGCCAGCAGCTTAGAGGGGAGCACTGAAGCTTTCTTT. This translates into CASSLEGSTEAFF.

This clone was counted once. V is TRBV27 and J is TRBJ2-7; TRBD2 agrees at 7 bases. Losses at the gene ends were 3 bases for V and 2 bases for J; bases not matched to a gene: 7. This CDR3 contains 15 residues. Germline V gives CDR1 MNHEY, CDR2 SMNVEV (reference sequence). The CDR3 DNA sequence: TGTGCCAGCAGTTTTGTGCGGGAGACCACCTACGAGCAGTACTTC. Translation gives CASSFVRETTYEQYF.

The chain combines TRBV12-1 with TRBJ2-3; the table names TRBD2, a call not compared with the DNA. TRBV12-1 is termed a pseudogene. This CDR3 contains 17 residues. Here the CDR3 reads CASSIPLAGGCPDTQYF. The CDR3 DNA reads as TGTGCCAGCAGCATCCCACTAGCGGGAGGTTGCCCAGATACGCAGTATTTT.

This clone occurred once. The gene calls are TRBV15 and TRBJ2-5, with 7 bases identical to TRBD1. The J call may be wrong; the DNA end is better matched by TRBJ2-7. The germline V gene encodes CDR1 LNHNV and CDR2 YYDKDF (reference sequence). The CDR3 has 15 amino acids. The CDR3 DNA reads TGTGCCACCAGTTCGAACCGGGACAGCCGCTACGAGCAGTACTTC. This translates into CATSSNRDSRYEQYF.

CDR3 sequence reads: CASSQGLAAASRGGEQFF. In DNA, the CDR3 is TGTGCCAGCAGCCAGGGACTAGCGGCGGCCTCAAGAGGGGGGGAGCAGTTCTTC. The rearrangement uses TRBV14 and TRBJ2-1; 11 nucleotides agree with TRBD2. V shed 3 bases, J shed 10 bases, and the junction held 17 bases outside the gene matches. Per germline, CDR1 SGHDN and CDR2 FVKESK. This CDR3 region has 18 residues.

To note about this clone: The junction and the germline gene differ at one end; a read error may be behind it. At the DNA level, this CDR3 is encoded by other sequences in the same sample as well. The chain joins TRBV9 to TRBJ2-2; D remains ambiguous. The CDR3 covers 13 residues. CDR1 is SGDLS, CDR2 YYNGEE, per germline. CDR3 region: CASSPGYTGELFF. The CDR3 nucleotides read TGTGCCAGTTCCCCCGGTTACACTGGGGAGCTGTTTTTT.

V is TRBV27 and J is TRBJ1-6, with D hard to call. Per the germline V gene, CDR1 is MNHEY and CDR2 is SMNVEV (reference sequence). This CDR3 has 16 amino acids. V shed 0 bases and J shed 5 bases, with 11 bases lying between them. The CDR3 is CASSLSPPRNNSPLHF. The CDR3 DNA reads as TGTGCCAGCAGTTTATCTCCCCCCCGGAATAATTCACCCCTCCACTTT.

The rearrangement joins TRBV5-1 to TRBJ1-1; the match to TRBD1 covers 11 bases. V shed 0 bases and J 4 bases; nucleotides not matched to a gene: 5. CDR1 SGHRS and CDR2 YFSETQ come from the germline V gene. The length of the CDR3 is 16 residues. CDR3 loop: CASSLGTGGGSTEAFF. The CDR3 DNA follows: TGCGCCAGCAGCTTGGGGACAGGGGGCGGGAGCACTGAAGCTTTCTTT.

This chain connects TRBV7-9 to TRBJ2-1, with D maybe TRBD1 (6 bases). This CDR3 comprises 13 residues. Germline V gene data show CDR1 as SEHNR and CDR2 as FQNEAQ (reference sequence). With 3 bases removed from V and 6 bases from J, the gap between germline ends came to 9 bases. The CDR3 DNA follows: TGTGCCAGCAGCTTCCTGGGGGCCAATGAGCAGTTCTTC. Its translation is CASSFLGANEQFF.

The V gene is TRBV28, the J gene TRBJ1-4; perhaps TRBD1 as D (6 bases). The CDR3 extends over 16 amino acids. CDR1 and CDR2 from the germline V gene are MDHEN and SYDVKM. V was trimmed by 2 bases and J by 2 bases, leaving 12 bases between them. The CDR3 reads CASSLGRGWTNEKLFF. The CDR3 nucleotides read TGTGCCAGCAGTTTAGGCAGGGGCTGGACTAATGAAAAACTGTTTTTT.

V is TRBV20-1 and J is TRBJ2-1, with no clear D. Germline CDR1 DFQATT, CDR2 SNEGSKA (reference sequence). With 6 bases removed from V and 10 bases from J, the gap between germline ends came to 7 bases. This CDR3 is built from 9 residues. The CDR3 DNA reads TGCAGTGCGTGGTGGGAGCAGTTCTTC. This translates into CSAWWEQFF.